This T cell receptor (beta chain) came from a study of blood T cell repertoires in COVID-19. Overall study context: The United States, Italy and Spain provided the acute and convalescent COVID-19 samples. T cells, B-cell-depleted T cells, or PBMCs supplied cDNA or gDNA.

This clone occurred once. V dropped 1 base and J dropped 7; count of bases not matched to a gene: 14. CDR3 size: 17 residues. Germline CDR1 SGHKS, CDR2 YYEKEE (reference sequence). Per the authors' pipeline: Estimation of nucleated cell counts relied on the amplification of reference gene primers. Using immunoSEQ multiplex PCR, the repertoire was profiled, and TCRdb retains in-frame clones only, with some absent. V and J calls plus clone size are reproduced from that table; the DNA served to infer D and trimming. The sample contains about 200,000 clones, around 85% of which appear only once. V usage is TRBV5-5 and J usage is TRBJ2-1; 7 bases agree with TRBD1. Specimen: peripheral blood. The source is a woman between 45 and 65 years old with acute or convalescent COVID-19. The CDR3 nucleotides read TGTGCCAGCAGCTTGAGGGGAGACAGGGTCAGGGGGAATGAGCAGTTCTTC. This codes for CASSLRGDRVRGNEQFF.